The 26 T cell receptor beta chains in this list originate from one sample, sequenced in a study of cytomegalovirus exposure and HLA in healthy donors. PCR employed 60 Vbeta and 13 Jbeta primers. Generated by immunoSEQ multiplex PCR, the TCRdb table keeps only in-frame clones and is missing some. Found here are about 200,000 clones, over 75% of them singletons; the top ten hold approximately 1.8%. Specimen: PBMCs. All receptors come from a male donor in good health and CMV-seronegative.

This clone was seen a few times. The chain recombines TRBV20-1 with TRBJ2-1; TRBD2 might be the D (5 bases). There are 11 residues in the CDR3. Trimming left V 8 bases short and J 5 bases short, with 10 bases between. Germline lookup yields CDR1 DFQATT and CDR2 SNEGSKA (reference sequence). The CDR3 DNA is TGCAGTACCAGCGGAGACAATGAGCAGTTCTTC. Its protein product is CSTSGDNEQFF.

V and J are TRBV7-2 and TRBJ2-7; D is perhaps TRBD1 (6 bases). Germline V gene lookup returns CDR1 SGHTA and CDR2 FQGNSA. This CDR3 is built from 18 residues. Trimming pared 2 bases from V and 2 bases from J, leaving 22 bases between. CDR3 nucleotides: TGTGCCAGCAGCTTATTTGTGGGGGCGTGGGAGAGGGCCTACGAGCAGTACTTC. Its protein is CASSLFVGAWERAYEQYF.

This clone was picked up a small number of times. The V and J genes are TRBV27 and TRBJ1-2; 7 bases are a match to TRBD1. This CDR3 has 14 amino acids. V shed 5 bases, J shed 2 bases, and the junction held 5 bases outside the gene matches. Germline V CDR1 and CDR2: MNHEY, SMNVEV (reference sequence). The CDR3 spells CASSMGQNNYGYTF. In DNA form, the CDR3 reads TGTGCCAGCAGTATGGGACAGAACAACTATGGCTACACCTTC.

The genes are TRBV25-1 and TRBJ2-1, with 7 bases lining up with TRBD2. Germline CDR1 and CDR2: MGHDK and SYGVNS. The CDR3 is 16 amino acids. The junction had 7 bases not matched to a gene; V was cut back by 5 bases and J by 0 bases. The CDR3 DNA sequence: TGTGCCAGCAGTATAGAGCGGGGAAGCTCCTACAATGAGCAGTTCTTC. This codes for CASSIERGSSYNEQFF.

DNA of the CDR3: TGTGCCAGCAGTCCTCCGGGACAGGAAACCTACGAGCAGTACTTC. It specifies CASSPPGQETYEQYF. This chain links TRBV28 with TRBJ2-7, with 8 bases aligning to TRBD1. This CDR3 contains 15 residues. Germline CDR1 and CDR2: MDHEN and SYDVKM. Trimming took 5 bases from V and 2 from J; bases not matched to a gene: 8.

This clone was seen just once. The rearrangement uses TRBV29-1 and TRBJ2-2; 7 bases map to TRBD2. Germline V lookup: CDR1 SQVTM, CDR2 ANQGSEA. This CDR3 region has 13 residues. J lost 4 bases, V lost 4 bases, and 3 bases had no gene match. The DNA of the CDR3 is TGCAGCGTTGGCGGGAGTGGCACCGGGGAGCTGTTTTTT. Its protein product is CSVGGSGTGELFF.

In the case of this clone: The same CDR3 arises from other DNA sequences in this sample as well. This chain connects TRBV7-2 to TRBJ2-7, with TRBD1 matching 7 bases. Looked up from germline, CDR1 is SGHTA and CDR2 is FQGNSA. The CDR3 is 15 amino acids. J lost 2 bases, V lost 0 bases, and 4 bases had no gene match. The CDR3 spells CASSLAGQGAYEQYF. CDR3 sequence (DNA): TGTGCCAGCAGCTTAGCCGGCCAGGGGGCCTACGAGCAGTACTTC.

The chain links TRBV5-1 to TRBJ2-3; the match to TRBD2 covers 9 bases. In germline, CDR1 is SGHRS, CDR2 YFSETQ. Germline trimming cut 5 bases from V and 8 bases from J; bases unmatched to any gene: 12. The length of the CDR3 is 15 residues. The CDR3 region is CASSLVAGGPGTQYF. In nucleotides, the CDR3 is TGCGCCAGCAGTCTTGTGGCGGGAGGGCCGGGTACGCAGTATTTT.

The J gene is TRBJ2-5, the V gene TRBV28; TRBD1 matches 10 bases. J lost 3 bases, V lost 4 bases, and 5 bases had no gene match. The germline V gene encodes CDR1 MDHEN and CDR2 SYDVKM. The CDR3 length is 15 residues. CDR3 DNA sequence: TGTGCCAGCAGTTCAAGACAGGGGGCGAAAGAGACCCAGTACTTC. It specifies CASSSRQGAKETQYF.

The chain combines TRBV30 with TRBJ2-5; TRBD2 matches 9 bases. Germline CDR1 and CDR2: GTSNPN and SVGIG (reference sequence). This CDR3 is 14 amino acids long. V lost 4 bases and J lost 1; bases outside the gene matches: 4. The chain's CDR3 is CAWTRGGGQETQYF. CDR3 coding DNA: TGTGCCTGGACCCGCGGGGGGGGCCAAGAGACCCAGTACTTC.

The chain couples TRBV5-1 to TRBJ2-7; the match to TRBD2 covers 7 bases. Germline assignment: CDR1 SGHRS and CDR2 YFSETQ. The CDR3 runs to 16 residues. V lost 0 bases, J lost 2 bases, and 8 bases stayed unmatched. In DNA form, the CDR3 reads TGCGCCAGCAGCTTGGTGGCGGGGGACGCGCCCTACGAGCAGTACTTC. It codes for CASSLVAGDAPYEQYF. Drawing the rest from reference TRBV5-1 and TRBJ2-7, the complete variable domain is KAGVTQTPRYLIKTRGQQVTLSCSPISGHRSVSWYQQTPGQGLQFLFEYFSETQRNKGNFPGRFSGRQFSNSRSEMNVSTLELGDSALYLCASSLVAGDAPYEQYFGPGTRLTVT.

The V and J genes are TRBV30 and TRBJ1-6, with a weak D call TRBD1 (5 bases). The germline V and J ends were trimmed by 1 base and 7 bases, with 17 bases remaining between them. The CDR3 runs 16 residues. Germline assignment: CDR1 GTSNPN and CDR2 SVGIG (reference sequence). The CDR3 region is CAWSGRTMMRNSPLHF. The CDR3 nucleotides read TGTGCCTGGAGTGGACGGACAATGATGCGCAATTCACCCCTCCACTTT.

This clone was found a few times. V usage is TRBV9 and J usage is TRBJ2-3, with 8 positions matching TRBD1. V lost 3 bases, J lost 4 bases, and 10 bases stayed unmatched. CDR3 length: 16 amino acids. Germline V gene data show CDR1 as SGDLS and CDR2 as YYNGEE. CDR3 coding DNA: TGTGCCAGCAGCGCCGAGCAGGACAGGGTTGCAGATACGCAGTATTTT. This gives the protein CASSAEQDRVADTQYF.

V gene TRBV7-9 combines with J gene TRBJ1-2, with 7 bases fitting TRBD1. Germline values: CDR1 SEHNR, CDR2 FQNEAQ (reference sequence). The V gene end was trimmed by 2 bases and the J gene end by 3 bases; junction bases not matched to a gene: 6. The CDR3 sequence is 15 residues long. CDR3 nucleotides: TGTGCCAGCAGCTTAAGTGGGCAGGGGGACTATGGCTACACCTTC. It encodes CASSLSGQGDYGYTF.

V gene TRBV9 combines with J gene TRBJ1-2, with D possibly matching TRBD1 (5 bases). The CDR3 is made up of 16 amino acids. Germline V gene sequence: CDR1 SGDLS, CDR2 YYNGEE. V lost 4 bases, J lost 0 bases, and 16 bases lay in between. The CDR3 sequence is CASSPTKGEANYGYTF. Written as DNA, the CDR3 is TGTGCCAGCAGCCCAACTAAAGGGGAAGCTAACTATGGCTACACCTTC.

V is TRBV7-2 and J is TRBJ2-7, with D maybe TRBD1 (7 bases). V was trimmed by 1 base and J by 0 bases, leaving 22 bases between them. This CDR3 spans 19 amino acids. Germline values: CDR1 SGHTA, CDR2 FQGNSA. The CDR3 region has the DNA TGTGCCAGCAGCTTAGGGGGGGACAGCCCACCCATAAGCTCCTACGAGCAGTACTTC. Its protein product is CASSLGGDSPPISSYEQYF.

The chain couples TRBV10-3 to TRBJ2-7; D is undetermined. Germline values: CDR1 ENHRY, CDR2 SYGVKD. This CDR3 comprises 17 residues. The V end was cut by 4 bases, the J end by 2 bases, with 21 bases between. CDR3 loop: CAISGTVTKAATYEQYF. CDR3 bases: TGTGCCATCAGTGGAACCGTGACAAAGGCCGCGACCTACGAGCAGTACTTC.

V and J are TRBV4-3 and TRBJ1-4; D gene ambiguous. The length of the CDR3 is 13 residues. Germline V gives CDR1 LGHNA, CDR2 YSLEER. Trimming took 2 bases from V and 7 from J, leaving 8 bases between them. The CDR3 coding sequence is TGCGCCAGCAGCCAACCGGGTCGTGAAAAACTGTTTTTT. Encoded protein: CASSQPGREKLFF.

This chain connects TRBV5-5 to TRBJ2-7; D gene unclear. Germline V lookup: CDR1 SGHKS, CDR2 YYEKEE (reference sequence). The CDR3 sequence is 12 residues long. The V and J ends lost 3 bases and 6 bases respectively, with 10 bases between them. CDR3 protein: CASSSYGAEQYF. The CDR3 region has the DNA TGTGCCAGCAGCTCCTACGGTGCCGAGCAGTACTTC.

The chain carries TRBV19 and TRBJ1-5; D gene uncertain. Germline loops: CDR1 LNHDA, CDR2 SQIVND (reference sequence). Trimming left V 8 bases short and J 0 bases short, with 14 bases between. This CDR3 region has 15 residues. Here the CDR3 DNA reads TGTGCCAGTGTTGGAGGGCGGTATAGCAATCAGCCCCAGCATTTT. It is translated as CASVGGRYSNQPQHF.

The genes are TRBV7-2 and TRBJ1-4; D is uncertain. Trimming left V 5 bases short and J 0 bases short, with 13 bases between. CDR3 length equals 16 residues. Per the germline V gene, CDR1 is SGHTA and CDR2 is FQGNSA. The CDR3 nucleotides are TGTGCCAGCAGCCCCCGGGAACCTACAACTAATGAAAAACTGTTTTTT. This translates into CASSPREPTTNEKLFF.

J is TRBJ2-5 and V is TRBV4-2; 12 bases line up with TRBD2. The trim removed 0 bases at V and 5 bases at J, leaving 4 bases unmatched. The CDR3 consists of 16 residues. The germline V gene has CDR1 LGHNA and CDR2 YNFKEQ. The DNA of the CDR3 is TGTGCCAGCAGCCAAGATGCCGGGACTAGCGGGGAGACCCAGTACTTC. It is translated as CASSQDAGTSGETQYF.

The chain carries TRBV7-8 and TRBJ1-4; 9 bases align to TRBD1. J gave up 8 bases and V 2 bases, and 9 bases lay outside the gene matches. Germline V gene lookup returns CDR1 SGHVS and CDR2 FQNEAQ. The CDR3 length is 16 residues. The CDR3 sequence is CASSLYGGQGGEKLFF. The CDR3 nucleotides are TGTGCCAGCAGCTTATATGGGGGACAGGGAGGAGAAAAACTGTTTTTT.

This chain links TRBV29-1 with TRBJ2-7, with D possibly being TRBD2 (5 bases). The CDR3 consists of 13 residues. Germline V CDR1 and CDR2: SQVTM, ANQGSEA. V was clipped by 4 bases and J by 3 bases, with 13 bases between them. The CDR3 DNA follows: TGCAGCGTTGCGGAGGCCGGCAACTACGAGCAGTACTTC. Amino acids: CSVAEAGNYEQYF.

The V gene is TRBV9, the J gene TRBJ2-7; a possible D gene is TRBD2 (5 bases). This CDR3 comprises 14 residues. Deletions cut 3 bases from V and 4 bases from J, with 14 bases between. Germline V CDR1 and CDR2: SGDLS, YYNGEE. The CDR3 coding sequence is TGTGCCAGCAGCGCAGACCTAGCAGCTTACGAGCAGTACTTC. Translation: CASSADLAAYEQYF. Drawing the rest from reference TRBV9 and TRBJ2-7, the complete variable domain is DSGVTQTPKHLITATGQRVTLRCSPRSGDLSVYWYQQSLDQGLQFLIQYYNGEERAKGNILERFSAQQFPDLHSELNLSSLELGDSALYFCASSADLAAYEQYFGPGTRLTVT.

V gene TRBV16 combines with J gene TRBJ1-1, with D unresolved. The CDR3 totals 15 residues. CDR1 is KGHSY, CDR2 FQNENV, per germline. Trimming pared 0 bases from V and 0 bases from J, leaving 8 bases between. The CDR3 DNA is TGTGCCAGCAGCCAATCGCCACAGTTGAACACTGAAGCTTTCTTT. Its protein is CASSQSPQLNTEAFF.